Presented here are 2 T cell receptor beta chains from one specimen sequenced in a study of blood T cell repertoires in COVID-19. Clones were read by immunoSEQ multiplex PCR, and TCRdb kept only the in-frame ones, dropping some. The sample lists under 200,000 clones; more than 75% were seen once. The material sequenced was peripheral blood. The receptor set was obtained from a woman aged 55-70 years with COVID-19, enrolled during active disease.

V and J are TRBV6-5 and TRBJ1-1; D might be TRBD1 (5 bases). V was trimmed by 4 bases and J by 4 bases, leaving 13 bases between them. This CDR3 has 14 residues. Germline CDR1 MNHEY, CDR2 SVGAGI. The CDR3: CASSSVGGSTEAFF. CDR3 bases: TGTGCCAGCAGTTCGGTCGGGGGAAGCACTGAAGCTTTCTTT.

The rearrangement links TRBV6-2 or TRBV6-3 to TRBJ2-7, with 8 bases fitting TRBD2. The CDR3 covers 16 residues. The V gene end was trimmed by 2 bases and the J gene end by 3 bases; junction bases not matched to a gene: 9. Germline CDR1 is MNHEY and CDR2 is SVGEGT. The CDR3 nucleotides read TGTGCCAGCAGTTACCCCGGGGTAGCGGGATACTACGAGCAGTACTTC. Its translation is CASSYPGVAGYYEQYF.